Below, one T cell receptor (beta chain) is given with its context. Its antigen remains unidentified. The data belong to a study of blood T cells in healthy people across ages. General study findings and limits: Nothing was known about donor CMV status, and this possibly confounded expanded clonotype changes. When one million T cells were used, diversity estimates were thought to be underestimates.

Germline CDR1 SGHRS, CDR2 YFSETQ. The CDR3 sequence is 15 residues long. Unmatched junction bases numbered 7, after V lost 3 bases and J lost 8 bases. PCR was performed a second time for roughly 7 to 11 cycles using a sample-barcoded 5' primer and a J-beta primer mix. Each cDNA molecule received a tag from a template-switch adaptor that had 12 random nucleotides. CDR3-containing paired-end reads numbered at least 3 million in each sample. Each CDR3 protein gets one entry after TCRdb re-called the 5' RACE reads with MiXCR. Of over 1,500,000 distinct CDR3 sequences in the sample, roughly two fifths were seen once.

The clonotype comes from a human donor in good health. The chain has TRBV5-1 and TRBJ2-1, with 11 bases fitting TRBD1. Sequencing was carried out using blood. The CDR3 DNA follows: TGCGCCAGCAGCTGGGTGCTGGGACAGGGGGATGAGCAGTTCTTC. As protein: CASSWVLGQGDEQFF.